These 17 T cell receptor beta chains were all obtained from the same sample, sequenced in a study of Graves' ophthalmopathy and Graves' hyperthyroidism. The study amplified TCR beta CDR3 regions using RNA transcripts. The authors performed first-round RT-PCR with HTBI primers and then a second-round multiplex PCR. Each CDR3 protein gets one entry after TCRdb re-called the multiplex PCR reads with MiXCR. The sample consists of under 250,000 distinct CDR3 sequences, roughly 21% of them appearing once. Input material: peripheral blood. These TCRs come from a woman aged 50 to 60 with Graves' ophthalmopathy.

This clonotype came up a few times. The rearrangement joins TRBV19 to TRBJ2-5; weak D call: TRBD1 (6 bases). This CDR3 comprises 15 residues. In germline, CDR1 is LNHDA, CDR2 SQIVND (reference sequence). V shed 1 base and J shed 1 base, with 10 bases lying between them. CDR3 nucleotide sequence: TGTGCCAGTAGTATAGGTCCAGGGGCCCAAGAGACCCAGTACTTC. This translates into CASSIGPGAQETQYF.

This chain links TRBV12-3 or TRBV12-4 with TRBJ1-2; D gene uncertain. V was pared by 4 bases and J by 2 bases, with 11 bases between. The CDR3 has 14 residues. CDR3 sequence (DNA): TGTGCCAGCAGTTCCTCCCCGGGGAACTATGGCTACACCTTC. Translation gives CASSSSPGNYGYTF.

This clonotype has ten or more counts. The chain combines TRBV9 with TRBJ2-3; the match to TRBD2 covers 8 bases. This CDR3 spans 15 amino acids. With V trimmed by 4 bases and J by 5 bases, 9 bases remained unmatched. The V gene's germline CDR1 is SGDLS and CDR2 YYNGEE. Here the CDR3 reads CASSPRGGNVDTQYF. CDR3 in DNA: TGTGCCAGCAGCCCCCGGGGGGGGAATGTAGATACGCAGTATTTT.

This clonotype has a count of ten or more. V usage is TRBV25-1 and J usage is TRBJ2-5; D unresolved. The CDR3 consists of 11 residues. Germline V gives CDR1 MGHDK, CDR2 SYGVNS. With 5 bases removed from V and 3 bases from J, the gap between germline ends came to 4 bases. The CDR3 here is CASSKKETQYF. DNA of the CDR3: TGTGCCAGCAGTAAGAAAGAGACCCAGTACTTC.

This clonotype was observed at least ten times. V and J are TRBV6-1 and TRBJ2-5, with 10 positions matching TRBD1. The CDR3 is made up of 14 amino acids. V shed 8 bases, J shed 5 bases, and the junction held 8 bases outside the gene matches. Germline V gives CDR1 MNHNS, CDR2 SASEGT. The CDR3 loop is CASASGQGKETQYF. The CDR3 DNA is TGTGCCAGCGCCTCGGGACAGGGGAAGGAGACCCAGTACTTC.

This clonotype showed up many times. The rearrangement uses TRBV30 and TRBJ1-2; 9 bases agree with TRBD1. The CDR3 has 12 residues. The germline V gene has CDR1 GTSNPN and CDR2 SVGIG (reference sequence). The V segment lost 3 bases and the J segment 8 bases; nucleotides outside the gene matches: 4. CDR3 region: CAWRGQGGGYTF. CDR3 DNA sequence: TGTGCCTGGAGGGGACAGGGAGGAGGCTACACCTTC.

The chain couples TRBV27 to TRBJ2-5; TRBD1 aligns across 7 bases. The V gene's germline CDR1 is MNHEY and CDR2 SMNVEV (reference sequence). V shed 5 bases, J shed 5 bases, and the junction held 8 bases outside the gene matches. The CDR3 consists of 14 residues. The CDR3 region is CASSEDRERETQYF. As DNA, the CDR3 is TGTGCCAGCAGTGAAGACAGGGAGCGGGAGACCCAGTACTTC.

In this sample, this clonotype turned up a few times. The chain uses TRBV18 and TRBJ1-1; no clear D. Trimming stripped 6 bases from V and 5 bases from J, with 13 bases between. The CDR3 length is 13 residues. Germline V gives CDR1 KGHSH, CDR2 LQKENI. The CDR3 loop is CASSPNTRTEAFF. The CDR3 DNA reads TGTGCCAGCTCCCCTAACACAAGGACTGAAGCTTTCTTT.

At least ten counts were recorded for this clonotype. The rearrangement links TRBV6-1 to TRBJ2-2, with 7 bases matching TRBD2. Looked up from germline, CDR1 is MNHNS and CDR2 is SASEGT. This CDR3 has 15 amino acids. The junction had 9 bases not matched to a gene; V was cut back by 6 bases and J by 5 bases. DNA for the CDR3: TGTGCCAGCAGGGGAGGGCTAGCGGTAACCGGGGAGCTGTTTTTT. It yields the protein CASRGGLAVTGELFF.

This clonotype was counted ten times or more. The V and J genes are TRBV2 and TRBJ1-2; the D is unclear. This CDR3 spans 12 amino acids. The V gene's germline CDR1 is SNHLY and CDR2 FYNNEI. V was clipped by 7 bases and J by 0 bases, with 6 bases between them. CDR3 DNA sequence: TGTGCCAGCACAACCGCTAACTATGGCTACACCTTC. Translating it yields CASTTANYGYTF.

The rearrangement uses TRBV19 and TRBJ2-7, with D uncertain. In germline, CDR1 is LNHDA, CDR2 SQIVND (reference sequence). Trimming shortened V by 6 bases and J by 1 base, and 13 bases separated the two germline ends. The CDR3 is made up of 14 amino acids. The CDR3 loop is CASRAGFNSYEQYF. CDR3 bases: TGTGCCAGTAGAGCTGGGTTTAATTCCTACGAGCAGTACTTC.

The V and J genes are TRBV5-1 and TRBJ2-1, with D maybe TRBD2 (7 bases). CDR3 length equals 14 residues. V dropped 7 bases and J dropped 9 bases, with 20 bases sitting between them. The germline CDR1 and CDR2 sequences are SGHRS and YFSETQ. This chain's CDR3 is CASLGGGLDGEQFF. Here the CDR3 DNA reads TGCGCCAGCTTGGGGGGGGGCTTAGATGGTGAGCAGTTCTTC.

In this sample, this clonotype turned up many times. The V and J genes are TRBV11-2 and TRBJ1-2; 11 bases are shared with TRBD1. The trim removed 3 bases at V and 6 bases at J, leaving 6 bases unmatched. From germline, CDR1 is SGHAT and CDR2 FQNNGV. The CDR3 totals 15 residues. CDR3 sequence reads: CASSFSRTGGHGYTF. CDR3 nucleotide sequence: TGTGCCAGCAGCTTCAGTCGGACAGGGGGCCATGGCTACACCTTC.

This clonotype was observed many times. CDR3 amino acids: CASSRSTGHLANYGYTF. In DNA, the CDR3 is TGTGCCAGCAGTCGCTCGACAGGCCACCTAGCTAACTATGGCTACACCTTC. The J gene is TRBJ1-2, the V gene TRBV6-4; TRBD1 is a possible D gene (6 bases). In germline, CDR1 is MRHNA, CDR2 SNTAGT. The CDR3 is 17 amino acids. V was shortened by 5 bases and J by 0 bases, with 19 bases between the two germline ends.

The rearrangement links TRBV7-2 to TRBJ2-5; D is possibly TRBD2 (6 bases). The CDR3 has 15 residues. CDR1 is SGHTA, CDR2 FQGNSA, per germline. Trimming left V 0 bases short and J 5 bases short, with 13 bases between. The CDR3 spells CASSLASTGVETQYF. CDR3 nucleotides: TGTGCCAGCAGCTTAGCGAGCACGGGAGTGGAGACCCAGTACTTC.

Many counts were recorded for this clonotype. The chain recombines TRBV5-1 with TRBJ2-7; 10 bases match TRBD2. This CDR3 has 15 residues. Germline V gene sequence: CDR1 SGHRS, CDR2 YFSETQ. Trimming took 4 bases from V and 3 from J; bases not matched to a gene: 7. CDR3 region: CASSGGLAANYEQYF. The CDR3 DNA sequence: TGCGCCAGCAGCGGCGGACTAGCGGCAAACTACGAGCAGTACTTC.

This clonotype occurred many times. J is TRBJ2-6 and V is TRBV12-3 or TRBV12-4; D possibly corresponds to TRBD1 (5 bases). V lost 5 bases to trimming and J lost 2 bases, with 13 bases between them. The CDR3 covers 16 residues. The CDR3, as DNA: TGTGCCAGCAGTCCTGACAGAACCCCTGGGGCCAACGTCCTGACTTTC. This translates into CASSPDRTPGANVLTF.